Listed here are 4 T cell receptor beta chains from one sample, sequenced in a study of early T cells in non-severe SARS-CoV-2 infection. TCRdb redid the calling of the 5' RACE reads with MiXCR, one entry per CDR3 protein. This sample has about 98,000 distinct CDR3 sequences; 13% occur once, and the top ten carry about 6.2%. Specimen: whole blood. The source is an adult who was a healthcare worker with PCR-confirmed SARS-CoV-2 infection or an uninfected control (not recorded which).

This clonotype was picked up many times. The CDR3 DNA reads as TGCAGTGTGGGGAGGCCCCCCTACAATGAGCAGTTCTTC. Translating gives CSVGRPPYNEQFF. This chain joins TRBV20-1 and TRBJ2-1; D is perhaps TRBD2 (6 bases). Germline-derived CDR1 and CDR2 are DFQATT and SNEGSKA (reference sequence). This CDR3 has 13 residues. The V end lost 7 bases, the J end lost 2 bases, and 12 bases lay between the germline ends.

The V call is TRBV6-5, the J call TRBJ2-1; tentative D call: TRBD1 (7 bases). Trimming left V 0 bases short and J 7 bases short, with 16 bases between. The germline V gene has CDR1 MNHEY and CDR2 SVGAGI. The CDR3 spans 16 residues. This chain's CDR3 is CASSYSSDRAGNEQFF. DNA of the CDR3: TGTGCCAGCAGTTACTCGAGTGACAGGGCGGGAAATGAGCAGTTCTTC.

This clonotype has ten or more counts. The chain recombines TRBV19 with TRBJ1-1; TRBD1 matches at 7 bases. V shed 7 bases, J shed 5 bases, and the junction held 13 bases outside the gene matches. Germline V gene sequence: CDR1 LNHDA, CDR2 SQIVND (reference sequence). The CDR3 extends over 15 amino acids. CDR3 in DNA: TGTGCCAGTACCCGTAGGGCAGGGGGGAGGACTGAAGCTTTCTTT. Translation: CASTRRAGGRTEAFF. Variable domain in full (rest from reference TRBV19 and TRBJ1-1): DGGITQSPKYLFRKEGQNVTLSCEQNLNHDAMYWYRQDPGQGLRLIYYSQIVNDFQKGDIAEGYSVSREKKESFPLTVTSAQKNPTAFYLCASTRRAGGRTEAFFGQGTRLTVV.

This clonotype was seen repeatedly, ten times or more. The chain recombines TRBV6-6 with TRBJ2-7; 11 nucleotides align to TRBD2. V trimming: 2 bases; J trimming: 4 bases; junction bases outside the gene matches: 10. Germline V lookup: CDR1 MNHNY, CDR2 SVGAGI (reference sequence). The CDR3 runs 17 residues. The CDR3 coding sequence is TGTGCCAGCAGTTACCCCACGGGACTAGCGGCGGTGTACGAGCAGTACTTC. Amino acid sequence: CASSYPTGLAAVYEQYF.